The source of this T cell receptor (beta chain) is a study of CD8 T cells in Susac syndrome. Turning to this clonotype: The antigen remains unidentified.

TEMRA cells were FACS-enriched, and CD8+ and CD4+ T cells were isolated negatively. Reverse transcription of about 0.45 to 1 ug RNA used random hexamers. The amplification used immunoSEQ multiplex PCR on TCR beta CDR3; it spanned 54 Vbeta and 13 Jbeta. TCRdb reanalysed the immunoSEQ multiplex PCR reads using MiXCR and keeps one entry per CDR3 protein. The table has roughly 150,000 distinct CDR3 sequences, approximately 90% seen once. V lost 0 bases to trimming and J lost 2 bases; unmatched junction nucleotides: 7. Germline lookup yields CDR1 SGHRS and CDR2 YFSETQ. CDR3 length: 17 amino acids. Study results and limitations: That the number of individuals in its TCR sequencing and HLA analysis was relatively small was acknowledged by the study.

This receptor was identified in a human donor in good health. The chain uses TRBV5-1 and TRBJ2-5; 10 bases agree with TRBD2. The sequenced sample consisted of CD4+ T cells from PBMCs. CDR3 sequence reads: CASSLALLAGRQETQYF. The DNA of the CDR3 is TGCGCCAGCAGCTTGGCATTACTAGCGGGAAGGCAAGAGACCCAGTACTTC.